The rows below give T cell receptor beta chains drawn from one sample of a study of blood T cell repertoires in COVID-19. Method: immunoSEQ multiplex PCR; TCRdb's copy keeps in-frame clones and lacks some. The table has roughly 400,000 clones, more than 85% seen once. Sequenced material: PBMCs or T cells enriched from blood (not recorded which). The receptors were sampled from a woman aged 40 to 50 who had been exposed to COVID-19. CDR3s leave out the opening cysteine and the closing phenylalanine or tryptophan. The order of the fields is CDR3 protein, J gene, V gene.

CDR3aa: ASSEPTGGGYGYT; j_gene: TRBJ1-2; v_gene: TRBV9
CDR3aa: ATSDRAGNTIY; j_gene: TRBJ1-3; v_gene: TRBV24-1
CDR3aa: ASSLITPSVFNSPLH; j_gene: TRBJ1-6; v_gene: TRBV11-2
CDR3aa: ASSPGVSDSTDTQY; j_gene: TRBJ2-3; v_gene: TRBV9
CDR3aa: ASSADPGQGVNTQY; j_gene: TRBJ2-3; v_gene: TRBV19
CDR3aa: ASSPRDTYNSPLH; j_gene: TRBJ1-6; v_gene: TRBV3-1/TRBV3-2
CDR3aa: ASSLEGRGEEAF; j_gene: TRBJ1-1; v_gene: TRBV11-2
CDR3aa: ASSLGTGRPEAF; j_gene: TRBJ1-1; v_gene: TRBV5-4
CDR3aa: ASSAPSGRSDTQY; j_gene: TRBJ2-3; v_gene: TRBV9
CDR3aa: ASSRVLAGGTNEQY; j_gene: TRBJ2-7; v_gene: TRBV14
CDR3aa: ASSRTGDPYGYT; j_gene: TRBJ1-2; v_gene: TRBV10-1
CDR3aa: ATSRAGTGGGGGYT; j_gene: TRBJ1-2; v_gene: TRBV15
CDR3aa: AWSGSPGAF; j_gene: TRBJ1-1; v_gene: TRBV30
CDR3aa: ASSLSGGNTDTQY; j_gene: TRBJ2-3; v_gene: TRBV5-1
CDR3aa: ASSLGAGLNTEAF; j_gene: TRBJ1-1; v_gene: TRBV5-1
CDR3aa: ASSIRSGRYNEQF; j_gene: TRBJ2-1; v_gene: TRBV19
CDR3aa: AWRAAKQELF; j_gene: TRBJ2-2; v_gene: TRBV30
CDR3aa: ASSLLANGETQY; j_gene: TRBJ2-5; v_gene: TRBV7-6
CDR3aa: AISEGGRAVRAEAF; j_gene: TRBJ1-1; v_gene: TRBV10-3
CDR3aa: ASSVAGAGANVLT; j_gene: TRBJ2-6; v_gene: TRBV9
CDR3aa: ASSLTGNYGYT; j_gene: TRBJ1-2; v_gene: TRBV18
CDR3aa: ASSLTGDGEQY; j_gene: TRBJ2-7; v_gene: TRBV10-1
CDR3aa: ASSPLSQNSPLH; j_gene: TRBJ1-6; v_gene: TRBV18
CDR3aa: ASSQGGSGGPTYNEQF; j_gene: TRBJ2-1; v_gene: TRBV4-2
CDR3aa: ASSETGTARYGYT; j_gene: TRBJ1-2; v_gene: TRBV3-1/TRBV3-2
CDR3aa: ASSWGLAVEQY; j_gene: TRBJ2-7; v_gene: TRBV6-6
CDR3aa: ASGYINSGSEAF; j_gene: TRBJ1-1; v_gene: TRBV3-1/TRBV3-2
CDR3aa: ASSPQSGGAWTGELF; j_gene: TRBJ2-2; v_gene: TRBV18
CDR3aa: ASSNKGGVGYGYT; j_gene: TRBJ1-2; v_gene: TRBV6-5
CDR3aa: ATSRTGVGNQPQH; j_gene: TRBJ1-5; v_gene: TRBV5-6
CDR3aa: ASSDLRGLSYNEQF; j_gene: TRBJ2-1; v_gene: TRBV6-1
CDR3aa: ATSAGVTTNEKLF; j_gene: TRBJ1-4; v_gene: TRBV24-1
CDR3aa: AWDSNWTEAF; j_gene: TRBJ1-1; v_gene: TRBV30
CDR3aa: ASSPRVGGGSGANVLT; j_gene: TRBJ2-6; v_gene: TRBV7-2
CDR3aa: ASSMSRGSGNSEQF; j_gene: TRBJ2-1; v_gene: TRBV19
CDR3aa: ASSQGTGVNTEAF; j_gene: TRBJ1-1; v_gene: TRBV4-3
CDR3aa: ASSIRGGGNEQF; j_gene: TRBJ2-1; v_gene: TRBV19
CDR3aa: ASSDRGRNEQF; j_gene: TRBJ2-1; v_gene: TRBV10-1
CDR3aa: ASRKTGVSGDTIY; j_gene: TRBJ1-3; v_gene: TRBV7-2
CDR3aa: ASSPTGFDYGYT; j_gene: TRBJ1-2; v_gene: TRBV14
CDR3aa: ASSPRLAGTTDTQY; j_gene: TRBJ2-3; v_gene: TRBV18
CDR3aa: ASSQDYAGIQF; j_gene: TRBJ2-1; v_gene: TRBV3-1/TRBV3-2
CDR3aa: ASSLAAGEGEKLF; j_gene: TRBJ1-4; v_gene: TRBV5-1
CDR3aa: ASSLDRANTEAF; j_gene: TRBJ1-1; v_gene: TRBV6-5
CDR3aa: ASSWRAGRTDTQY; j_gene: TRBJ2-3; v_gene: TRBV7-8
CDR3aa: ASSPSSGSSYEQY; j_gene: TRBJ2-7; v_gene: TRBV5-1
CDR3aa: ASSSKDRGYGYT; j_gene: TRBJ1-2; v_gene: TRBV7-2
CDR3aa: ASSYSARGNTEAF; j_gene: TRBJ1-1; v_gene: TRBV6-5
CDR3aa: ASSLYSAGGYT; j_gene: TRBJ1-2; v_gene: TRBV7-3
CDR3aa: ASNKGAPGANVLT; j_gene: TRBJ2-6; v_gene: TRBV2
CDR3aa: ASSRSDRDTEAF; j_gene: TRBJ1-1; v_gene: TRBV4-1
CDR3aa: ASSLVGGRGYSTDTQY; j_gene: TRBJ2-3; v_gene: TRBV5-1
CDR3aa: ASSPGGRYNEQF; j_gene: TRBJ2-1; v_gene: TRBV11-3